One and the same sample provided the 6 T cell receptor beta chains below, sequenced in a study of T cell responses to AZD1222 COVID-19 vaccine. The data were produced by immunoSEQ multiplex PCR, yet TCRdb's version contains in-frame clones alone and is incomplete. The sample consists of 150,000 or so clones, roughly nine tenths of them appearing once. Sequenced material: peripheral blood, taken 28 days after the second AZD1222 dose. Receptors were obtained from an adult who received the AZD1222 COVID-19 vaccine.

The chain recombines TRBV7-3 with TRBJ2-5; D is unresolved. CDR1 SGHTA and CDR2 FQGTGA come from the germline V gene. The CDR3 extends over 14 amino acids. The ends were cut back, 4 bases at V and 3 bases at J, with 12 bases in the middle. Written as DNA, the CDR3 is TGTGCCAGCAGCTCCCCCCGCCCAGAAGAGACCCAGTACTTC. As protein: CASSSPRPEETQYF.

The genes are TRBV20-1 and TRBJ1-6; no reliable D call. V lost 3 bases and J lost 5, with 14 bases in between. Germline V gene lookup returns CDR1 DFQATT and CDR2 SNEGSKA (reference sequence). CDR3 length equals 15 residues. In DNA form, the CDR3 reads TGCAGTGCTAGTTCGTCAGACCTCCATAATTCACCCCTCCACTTT. The encoded protein is CSASSSDLHNSPLHF.

The chain employs TRBV20-1 and TRBJ2-3, with D perhaps TRBD1 (6 bases). The CDR3 totals 15 residues. Trimming left V 3 bases short and J 1 base short, with 14 bases between. Germline CDR1 and CDR2: DFQATT and SNEGSKA (reference sequence). The DNA of the CDR3 is TGCAGTGCTAGTCCCGCCCGACAGGGCACAGATACGCAGTATTTT. Translation gives CSASPARQGTDTQYF.

The V and J genes are TRBV14 and TRBJ1-1; 10 bases map to TRBD1. J was trimmed by 0 bases and V by 5 bases; bases with no gene match: 6. Germline lookup yields CDR1 SGHDN and CDR2 FVKESK. The CDR3 extends over 16 amino acids. CDR3 DNA sequence: TGTGCCAGCAGCACTAGACAGGGGGCTTTGAACACTGAAGCTTTCTTT. It is translated as CASSTRQGALNTEAFF. The whole variable domain, filled in from reference TRBV14 and TRBJ1-1, reads EAGVTQFPSHSVIEKGQTVTLRCDPISGHDNLYWYRRVMGKEIKFLLHFVKESKQDESGMPNNRFLAERTGGTYSTLKVQPAELEDSGVYFCASSTRQGALNTEAFFGQGTRLTVV.

The chain uses TRBV3-1 (or the pseudogene TRBV3-2) and TRBJ1-1; D not certain. This CDR3 spans 13 amino acids. Trimming cost V 0 bases and J 8 bases, with 10 bases left between them. Germline-derived CDR1 and CDR2 are LGHDT and YNNKEL (reference sequence). DNA for the CDR3: TGTGCCAGCAGCCAAGATTTCGGATCCGAAGCTTTCTTT. Protein sequence: CASSQDFGSEAFF.

The V and J genes are TRBV15 and TRBJ1-5; tentatively, D is TRBD1 (5 bases). Trimming took 4 bases from V and 7 from J, leaving 14 bases between them. CDR1 and CDR2 from the germline V gene are LNHNV and YYDKDF (reference sequence). The CDR3 contains 14 residues. The CDR3 DNA follows: TGTGCCACCAGCACCCAACATGGGGGACAGCCCCAGCATTTT. Translation gives CATSTQHGGQPQHF.